Listed below are T cell receptor beta chains from one sample, sequenced in a study of shared clonotypes between healthy human individuals. Measured with immunoSEQ multiplex PCR; TCRdb has only the in-frame clones, and not every one. Of about a million clones listed, around 80% are singletons. The material sequenced was memory CD4+ T cells sorted from blood. Every receptor here comes from a man aged 18 to 29 in good health. The conserved cysteine and the conserved F or W are not part of the CDR3 here. The order of the fields is J gene, V gene, CDR3 protein.

TRBJ2-2 TRBV30 AWCGYANTGELF
TRBJ2-1 TRBV25-1 ASSDIRGSSYNEQF
TRBJ1-3 TRBV11-2 ASSSGISGNTIY
TRBJ2-2 TRBV5-1 ASNSGQGGDTGELF
TRBJ2-1 TRBV28 ASTHGRSDEQF
TRBJ2-3 TRBV29-1 SVEDRSLAGASTDTQY
TRBJ1-2 TRBV5-4 ASSLQFGEGYT
TRBJ2-3 TRBV5-6 ASSPAGPGGQY
TRBJ2-2 TRBV30 AWSGGGPGTGELF
TRBJ2-5 TRBV11-2 ASSPSISLETQY
TRBJ2-1 TRBV5-1 ASSLGSSSYNEQF
TRBJ2-3 TRBV2 ASSVSTDTQY
TRBJ1-2 TRBV4-1 ASSLVGANYGYT
TRBJ1-2 TRBV6-4 ASSPDRASGGYT
TRBJ2-1 TRBV29-1 SVGKGDSYNEQF
TRBJ2-1 TRBV5-4 ASSMDRGAYNEQF
TRBJ2-7 TRBV18 ASSPPVRESSYEQY
TRBJ2-5 TRBV2 ASRGTGKTTLETQY
TRBJ1-2 TRBV10-3 AISLTGGNYGYT
TRBJ1-2 TRBV7-9 ASSHRQGAGGYT
TRBJ1-5 TRBV28 ASSTAMGLPI
TRBJ2-6 TRBV7-2 ASSEQPSGANVLT
TRBJ1-1 TRBV18 ASSPRRGDGLWNTEAF
TRBJ1-5 TRBV10-3 AISADSPSGQPQH
TRBJ2-2 TRBV9 ASSGSRDSLWAGELF
TRBJ2-7 TRBV7-2 ASSPHQGFNEQY
TRBJ2-5 TRBV5-6 ASSMLTGGFVAETQY
TRBJ1-5 TRBV30 AWGNSNQPQH
TRBJ1-6 TRBV13 ASRWNRGSSSPLH
TRBJ2-2 TRBV5-6 ASSPPGRSTGELF
TRBJ2-5 TRBV18 ASSLFRPGTGNQETQY
TRBJ1-2 TRBV25-1 ASSEVTNYGYT
TRBJ1-3 TRBV6-1 ASADDSARSTIY
TRBJ2-7 TRBV5-5 ASSNTGSNPYEQY
TRBJ1-2 TRBV30 AWKGSNYGYT
TRBJ1-2 TRBV9 ASSVGGQGDVGYT
TRBJ1-6 TRBV7-2 ASSLGGNSPLH
TRBJ1-2 TRBV28 ASSPTENYGYT
TRBJ2-7 TRBV14 ASSPSGNFLGEQY
TRBJ2-3 TRBV21-1 ASSKGASGGTDTQY
TRBJ1-5 TRBV7-2 ASSLVGQGDQPQH
TRBJ1-5 TRBV7-2 ASSLIWGSGQPQH
TRBJ2-7 TRBV2 ASRGEGSYEQY
TRBJ2-2 TRBV14 ASSQVMDYTGELF
TRBJ2-3 TRBV11-3 ASSIGRSTDTQY
. TRBV25-1 ASSDMAYEQY
TRBJ1-4 TRBV2 ASRRTTTNEKLF
TRBJ1-1 TRBV5-4 ASKATGPGGEAF